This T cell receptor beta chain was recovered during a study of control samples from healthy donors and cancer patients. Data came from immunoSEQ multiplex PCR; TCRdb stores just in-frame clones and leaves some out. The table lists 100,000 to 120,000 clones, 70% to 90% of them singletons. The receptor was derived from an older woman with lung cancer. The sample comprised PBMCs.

The CDR3 DNA follows: TGTGCCAGCAGGACAGGTGGGCCCTCTGGAAACACCATATATTTT. Protein: CASRTGGPSGNTIYF. V is TRBV2 and J is TRBJ1-3, with D possibly TRBD1 on 6 matching bases. The CDR3 consists of 15 residues. The V gene's germline CDR1 is SNHLY and CDR2 FYNNEI. Trimming left V 6 bases short and J 0 bases short, with 12 bases between.